One sample yielded the 25 T cell receptor beta chains listed below, sequenced in a study of cytomegalovirus exposure and HLA in healthy donors. Primers: 60 Vbeta forward and 13 Jbeta reverse. Assay used: immunoSEQ multiplex PCR; TCRdb lists only in-frame clones, some missing. The sample data list approximately 130,000 clones. Sequenced: PBMCs. The receptor source for this set is a woman aged 55 to 70 in good health and CMV-seronegative.

The V call is TRBV5-4, the J call TRBJ1-2, with a tentative D call TRBD1 (6 bases). The CDR3 length is 13 residues. V was clipped by 5 bases and J by 8 bases, with 16 bases between them. Looked up from germline, CDR1 is SGHNT and CDR2 is YYREEE (reference sequence). The CDR3 is CASSLQGNEGYTF. CDR3 DNA: TGTGCCAGCAGTCTACAGGGAAATGAGGGCTACACCTTC. Together with reference TRBV5-4 and TRBJ1-2, the CDR3 gives the full variable domain: ETGVTQSPTHLIKTRGQQVTLRCSSQSGHNTVSWYQQALGQGPQFIFQYYREEENGRGNFPPRFSGLQFPNYSSELNVNALELDDSALYLCASSLQGNEGYTFGSGTRLTVV.

The J gene is TRBJ2-4, the V gene TRBV6-6; TRBD2 aligns across 7 bases. CDR1 and CDR2 (germline): MNHNY, SVGAGI (reference sequence). The CDR3 covers 15 residues. Germline trimming cut 0 bases from V and 10 bases from J; bases unmatched to any gene: 9. CDR3 sequence reads: CASSYSGGRVGIQYF. In DNA form, the CDR3 reads TGTGCCAGCAGTTACTCTGGAGGGAGGGTGGGAATTCAGTACTTC.

Concerning this clone: One junction end disagrees with the germline gene, perhaps due to a read error. J is TRBJ2-1 and V is TRBV30; 9 positions match TRBD2. This CDR3 has 13 amino acids. The germline V gene encodes CDR1 GTSNPN and CDR2 SVGIG (reference sequence). CDR3 DNA sequence: TGTGCCTGGGCTACTAGCGGGTACAATGGGCAGTTCTTC. Translating gives CAWATSGYNGQFF.

The chain carries TRBV9 and TRBJ1-3, with D possibly TRBD1 on 6 matching bases. Between the trimmed V and J ends, which lost 3 bases and 4 bases, there was a span of 14 bases. Germline loops: CDR1 SGDLS, CDR2 YYNGEE. This CDR3 is built from 15 residues. The CDR3 nucleotides read TGTGCCAGCAGCGCAGACCAGGGGTCCGGAAACACCATATATTTT. This gives the protein CASSADQGSGNTIYF.

V and J are TRBV30 and TRBJ1-2; 7 bases are shared with TRBD1. Germline CDR1 is GTSNPN and CDR2 is SVGIG (reference sequence). J gave up 4 bases and V 1 base, and 6 bases lay outside the gene matches. The CDR3 has 14 residues. CDR3 in amino acids: CAWSGAGGIYGYTF. In DNA, the CDR3 is TGTGCCTGGAGTGGGGCAGGGGGTATCTATGGCTACACCTTC.

This rearrangement joins TRBV6-1 to TRBJ2-7; the D gene is possibly TRBD1 (5 bases). Trimming removed 2 bases at V and 3 bases at J, with 11 bases between. The CDR3 is made up of 14 amino acids. Germline assignment: CDR1 MNHNS and CDR2 SASEGT. The CDR3 loop is CASSEPGQVYEQYF. The CDR3, as DNA: TGTGCCAGCAGTGAACCTGGACAAGTCTACGAGCAGTACTTC.

The CDR3: CASSARGTIYEQYF. The CDR3 DNA follows: TGTGCCAGCAGCGCACGCGGAACTATCTACGAGCAGTACTTC. The chain has TRBV7-2 and TRBJ2-7, with D hard to call. Trimming took off 5 bases at V and 3 bases at J, with 14 bases between the two ends. Germline lookup yields CDR1 SGHTA and CDR2 FQGNSA. The CDR3 has 14 amino acids.

The chain couples TRBV7-8 to TRBJ2-7; D gene uncertain. CDR3 size: 14 residues. Trimming took 1 base from V and 0 from J, leaving 7 bases between them. The germline gives CDR1 SGHVS, CDR2 FQNEAQ. The CDR3 here is CASSLDAVSYEQYF. CDR3 DNA: TGTGCCAGCAGCTTAGATGCAGTCTCCTACGAGCAGTACTTC.

This chain links TRBV25-1 with TRBJ2-2; 10 bases match TRBD1. In germline, CDR1 is MGHDK, CDR2 SYGVNS. The CDR3 runs 15 residues. V trimming: 6 bases; J trimming: 1 base; junction bases outside the gene matches: 2. Written as DNA, the CDR3 is TGTGCCAGCAGGGGACAGGGGAGGAACACCGGGGAGCTGTTTTTT. Translated: CASRGQGRNTGELFF.

V gene TRBV5-4 combines with J gene TRBJ2-5; no reliable D call. The germline V gene encodes CDR1 SGHNT and CDR2 YYREEE (reference sequence). This CDR3 comprises 13 residues. V was cut by 0 bases and J by 3 bases, with 6 bases left in between. CDR3 amino acids: CASSLALKETQYF. The CDR3 coding sequence is TGTGCCAGCAGCTTGGCGTTAAAAGAGACCCAGTACTTC.

The gene calls are TRBV5-6 and TRBJ2-3; 8 nucleotides line up with TRBD2. J was trimmed by 4 bases and V by 0 bases; bases with no gene match: 4. Germline V CDR1 and CDR2: SGHDT, YYEEEE. The CDR3 is 15 amino acids. In DNA, the CDR3 is TGTGCCAGCAGCTTGGAGGTTAGCGGGGCAGATACGCAGTATTTT. Translation: CASSLEVSGADTQYF.

The V call is TRBV10-1, the J call TRBJ2-5, with 10 nucleotides matching TRBD1. CDR1 WNHNN and CDR2 SYGVQD come from the germline V gene (reference sequence). After removal of 3 bases from V and 1 base from J, the junction contained 5 bases not matched to a gene. The CDR3 consists of 16 residues. CDR3 residues: CASSEGTGAIQETQYF. DNA of the CDR3: TGCGCCAGCAGTGAAGGGACAGGGGCGATCCAAGAGACCCAGTACTTC.

The chain links TRBV7-2 to TRBJ2-2; 9 nucleotides line up with TRBD2. The CDR3 has 18 amino acids. The V gene end was trimmed by 1 base and the J gene end by 5 bases; junction bases not matched to a gene: 11. Germline V gives CDR1 SGHTA, CDR2 FQGNSA. This CDR3 reads CASSLEGSGGLRTGELFF. In DNA, the CDR3 is TGTGCCAGCAGCTTAGAAGGTAGCGGGGGACTGAGGACCGGGGAGCTGTTTTTT.

This rearrangement joins TRBV28 to TRBJ1-1; the D gene is possibly TRBD1 (6 bases). V dropped 6 bases and J dropped 1 base, with 12 bases sitting between them. Germline V gene lookup returns CDR1 MDHEN and CDR2 SYDVKM. The CDR3 is 14 residues long. The CDR3 loop reads CASSPGQSNTEAFF. Here the CDR3 DNA reads TGTGCCAGCAGCCCCGGACAGTCGAACACTGAAGCTTTCTTT. Filled out from reference TRBV28 and TRBJ1-1, the complete variable domain reads DVKVTQSSRYLVKRTGEKVFLECVQDMDHENMFWYRQDPGLGLRLIYFSYDVKMKEKGDIPEGYSVSREKKERFSLILESASTNQTSMYLCASSPGQSNTEAFFGQGTRLTVV.

V and J are TRBV2 and TRBJ1-5; 11 bases match TRBD1. The CDR3 runs 17 residues. V was clipped by 8 bases and J by 0 bases; unmatched bases: 9. In germline, CDR1 is SNHLY, CDR2 FYNNEI. The CDR3 DNA sequence: TGTGCCAGCGGGGTGGGACAGGGGGGCCCTAGCAATCAGCCCCAGCATTTT. This codes for CASGVGQGGPSNQPQHF.

The chain recombines TRBV6-1 with TRBJ2-1; possible D gene TRBD1, 5 bases. This CDR3 is built from 16 residues. V was cut by 2 bases and J by 7 bases, with 18 bases left in between. Germline V gene lookup returns CDR1 MNHNS and CDR2 SASEGT. CDR3 DNA: TGTGCCAGCAGTGAAAAGGGGTTAAGGGTTCGAAATGAGCAGTTCTTC. This sequence encodes CASSEKGLRVRNEQFF.

The chain joins TRBV15 to TRBJ1-4, with D uncertain. Trimming removed 5 bases at V and 5 bases at J, with 9 bases between. The germline V gene encodes CDR1 LNHNV and CDR2 YYDKDF (reference sequence). The CDR3 has 13 residues. CDR3 protein: CATSSHSNEKLFF. The CDR3 nucleotides read TGTGCCACCAGCTCCCACTCCAATGAAAAACTGTTTTTT.

This chain links TRBV13 with TRBJ2-1, with 8 positions matching TRBD2. Unmatched junction bases numbered 2, after V lost 4 bases and J lost 0 bases. Germline V gives CDR1 PRHDT, CDR2 FYEKMQ (reference sequence). This CDR3 comprises 15 residues. CDR3: CASSWLAGSYNEQFF. In DNA form, the CDR3 reads TGTGCCAGCAGCTGGCTAGCGGGCTCCTACAATGAGCAGTTCTTC. The variable domain in full, with the rest retrieved from reference TRBV13 and TRBJ2-1, is AAGVIQSPRHLIKEKRETATLKCYPIPRHDTVYWYQQGPGQDPQFLISFYEKMQSDKGSIPDRFSAQQFSDYHSELNMSSLELGDSALYFCASSWLAGSYNEQFFGPGTRLTVL.

The CDR3 DNA is TGTGCCAGCAGCGTAAGGCCAGGGGGCTTGGATGAAAAACTGTTTTTT. It is translated as CASSVRPGGLDEKLFF. The chain carries TRBV9 and TRBJ1-4; 8 bases are shared with TRBD1. V was clipped by 1 base and J by 6 bases; unmatched bases: 8. CDR1 and CDR2 from the germline V gene are SGDLS and YYNGEE. CDR3 length: 16 residues.

This chain connects TRBV2 to TRBJ2-5; D is uncertain. This CDR3 region has 11 residues. Germline loops: CDR1 SNHLY, CDR2 FYNNEI. Trimming cost V 1 base and J 7 bases, with 4 bases left between them. The CDR3 DNA sequence: TGTGCCAGCAGTGAAGGAGGGACCCAGTACTTC. Protein sequence: CASSEGGTQYF.

The chain couples TRBV5-4 to TRBJ2-1, with 12 bases fitting TRBD2. Germline-derived CDR1 and CDR2 are SGHNT and YYREEE (reference sequence). This CDR3 has 16 amino acids. Trimming took 6 bases from V and 5 from J; bases not matched to a gene: 9. The CDR3 DNA follows: TGTGCCAGCACCGTTGGAGGACTAGCGGGGCACAATGAGCAGTTCTTC. This codes for CASTVGGLAGHNEQFF.

The gene calls are TRBV5-6 and TRBJ1-2; no firm D call. The CDR3 contains 12 residues. Trimming shortened V by 4 bases and J by 8 bases, and 12 bases separated the two germline ends. Germline assignment: CDR1 SGHDT and CDR2 YYEEEE. CDR3 amino acids: CASSPGGQGYTF. As DNA, the CDR3 is TGTGCCAGCAGCCCCGGAGGGCAGGGCTACACCTTC.

This chain links TRBV7-9 with TRBJ2-4; 8 bases fit TRBD1. This CDR3 has 16 amino acids. Germline V gives CDR1 SEHNR, CDR2 FQNEAQ (reference sequence). V dropped 2 bases and J dropped 0; count of bases not matched to a gene: 3. The CDR3 is CASSLNTGGAKNIQYF. CDR3 DNA: TGTGCCAGCAGCTTAAACACAGGGGGAGCCAAAAACATTCAGTACTTC. Full variable domain (remainder filled in from reference TRBV7-9 and TRBJ2-4): DTGVSQNPRHKITKRGQNVTFRCDPISEHNRLYWYRQTLGQGPEFLTYFQNEAQLEKSRLLSDRFSAERPKGSFSTLEIQRTEQGDSAMYLCASSLNTGGAKNIQYFGAGTRLSVL.

The chain recombines TRBV2 with TRBJ1-1; D possibly corresponds to TRBD1 (6 bases). The germline gives CDR1 SNHLY, CDR2 FYNNEI. V lost 6 bases to trimming and J lost 5 bases, with 16 bases between them. The CDR3 contains 14 residues. This chain's CDR3 is CASSREQGETEAFF. DNA for the CDR3: TGTGCCAGCAGCCGAGAACAGGGTGAGACTGAAGCTTTCTTT.

V is TRBV30 and J is TRBJ1-1; 8 nucleotides match TRBD1. The germline gives CDR1 GTSNPN, CDR2 SVGIG (reference sequence). CDR3 length equals 13 residues. Germline trimming cut 5 bases from V and 2 bases from J; bases unmatched to any gene: 4. CDR3 protein: CAWGTGLNTEAFF. CDR3 DNA: TGTGCCTGGGGGACAGGTCTAAACACTGAAGCTTTCTTT.